These T cell receptor beta chains were read from a single sample in a study of blood T cell repertoires in COVID-19. Method: immunoSEQ multiplex PCR; TCRdb's copy keeps in-frame clones and lacks some. This sample carries roughly 120,000 clones, roughly four fifths of them seen once, and the ten largest clones take around 2.5%. The material sequenced was peripheral blood. Every receptor here comes from a man between 45 and 60 years old with acute or convalescent COVID-19. CDR3s include the opening cysteine and the closing phenylalanine or tryptophan. Each record gives: V gene, J gene, D gene, clone size, CDR3 DNA, CDR3 protein. A D gene is named only where the DNA matches it firmly. For some rows the clone size is stated as once, few or many, or as a class when expanded; others skip it.

TRBV19,TRBJ2-1,.,.,TGTGCCAGTAGTATTAGCTCCTACAATGAGCAGTTCTTC,CASSISSYNEQFF
TRBV29-1,TRBJ1-2,TRBD1,.,TGCAGCGTGCCCACCGGGACAGGGGGCGCGTTTTATGGCTACACCTTC,CSVPTGTGGAFYGYTF
TRBV29-1,TRBJ1-1,TRBD1,.,TGCAGCGTGGACAGGGGGCAATCTGAAGCTTTCTTT,CSVDRGQSEAFF
TRBV9,TRBJ2-1,.,.,TGTGCCAGCAGCGTAGATGGGCCCCACAATGAGCAGTTCTTC,CASSVDGPHNEQFF
TRBV5-4,TRBJ2-2,TRBD1,.,TGTGCCAGCAGCAAGACAGGGGGTTATGACACCGGGGAGCTGTTTTTT,CASSKTGGYDTGELFF
TRBV19,TRBJ1-1,.,.,TGTGCCAGTAGTATAGGGGGGGGAGGAAACACTGAAGCTTTCTTT,CASSIGGGGNTEAFF
TRBV19,TRBJ1-4,TRBD1,few,TGTGCCAGTGGGACAGCGATTAATGAAAAACTGTTTTTT,CASGTAINEKLFF
TRBV5-4,TRBJ1-1,.,.,TGTGCCAGCAGCTTGGTGGGACAAACTATCGCTGAAGCTTTCTTT,CASSLVGQTIAEAFF
TRBV19,TRBJ2-5,.,once,TGTGCCAGTACCAGCTCGGGGGGCTCCCAAGAGACCCAGTACTTC,CASTSSGGSQETQYF
TRBV5-4,TRBJ1-2,.,few,TGTGCCAGCAGCTCCGAGGACAGTTATGGCTACACCTTC,CASSSEDSYGYTF
TRBV21-1,TRBJ1-1,.,.,TGTGCCAGCAGCGGACGGACAGCCATGAACACTGAAGCTTTCTTT,CASSGRTAMNTEAFF
TRBV27,TRBJ2-1,.,.,TGTGCCAGCAGTTTGGCACAGGCCTACAATGAGCAGTTCTTC,CASSLAQAYNEQFF
TRBV9,TRBJ1-3,.,.,TGTGCCAGCAGCGTAGACACAGGGTCACCTGGAAACACCATATATTTT,CASSVDTGSPGNTIYF
TRBV7-2,TRBJ2-5,.,.,TGTGCCAGCAGCTTAGCCCGCCGGGACACCCAAGAGACCCAGTACTTC,CASSLARRDTQETQYF
TRBV19,TRBJ2-1,.,.,TGTGCCAGTAGTATGGGGAGCTCCTACAATGAGCAGTTCTTC,CASSMGSSYNEQFF
TRBV10-3,TRBJ1-3,TRBD1,.,TGTGCCATCAGACAGGGGACCTCTGGAAACACCATATATTTT,CAIRQGTSGNTIYF
TRBV7-2,TRBJ1-1,.,.,TGTGCCAGCAGCATGCACCTCGGTGCTTTTAACACTGAAGCTTTCTTT,CASSMHLGAFNTEAFF
TRBV5-1,TRBJ2-4,TRBD1,.,TGCGCCAGCAGCTGGGGACAGCCAGCCAAAAACATTCAGTACTTC,CASSWGQPAKNIQYF
TRBV11-3,TRBJ2-7,.,few,TGTGCCAGCAGCTTTTCCAGGGGATACGAGCAGTACTTC,CASSFSRGYEQYF
TRBV15,TRBJ2-5,.,.,TGTGCCACCAGCCCCCGGTCCCGAGGAGAGACCCAGTACTTC,CATSPRSRGETQYF
TRBV5-4,TRBJ2-1,TRBD2,.,TGTGCCAGCAGCCACAAGATAGCGGGAGTCTATGAGCAGTTCTTC,CASSHKIAGVYEQFF
TRBV2,TRBJ2-2,TRBD2,few,TGTGCCAGACAGACTAGCGGGAGGGCCGCCGGGGAGCTGTTTTTT,CARQTSGRAAGELFF
TRBV11-2,TRBJ1-6,TRBD1,.,TGTGCCAGCAGCTCAACCGGGACAGGTGATTCACCCCTCCACTTT,CASSSTGTGDSPLHF
TRBV12-3/TRBV12-4,TRBJ2-7,.,.,TGTGCCAGCAGGGGCTTGCCAGGAGGCGAGCAGTACTTC,CASRGLPGGEQYF
TRBV5-5,TRBJ2-3,.,.,TGTGCCAGCAGCGGGGCAGTCTCTAGCACAGATACGCAGTATTTT,CASSGAVSSTDTQYF
TRBV12-5,TRBJ1-1,TRBD1,few,TGTGCTAGTGGTTTCTCTTGGGGACAGGGGTCGATGGACACTGAAGCTTTCTTT,CASGFSWGQGSMDTEAFF
TRBV9,TRBJ2-7,TRBD1,.,TGTGCCAGCAGCATTTCGGGACAGTCCTCCTACGAGCAGTACTTC,CASSISGQSSYEQYF
TRBV19,TRBJ1-3,.,few,TGTGCCAGTAGTATGGCAGGGGCGGGAAACACCATATATTTT,CASSMAGAGNTIYF
TRBV2,TRBJ1-1,.,once,TGTGCCAGCAGTGAAGTGCCAGGGACTGAAGCTTTCTTT,CASSEVPGTEAFF
TRBV6-1,TRBJ2-7,.,.,TGTGCCAGCAGTGAAGAAACCTATAGCTCCTACGAGCAGTACTTC,CASSEETYSSYEQYF
TRBV5-5,TRBJ1-2,TRBD1,.,TGTGCCAGCAGTCCCGGGACAGGCAACTATGGCTACACCTTC,CASSPGTGNYGYTF
TRBV4-1,TRBJ1-4,.,.,TGCGCCAGCAGCCAAGCCCGAGAACTTAATGAAAAACTGTTTTTT,CASSQARELNEKLFF
TRBV6-1,TRBJ2-3,TRBD2,.,TGTGCCAGCAGTGAAATAGGGACTAGCGACTATACGCAGTATTTT,CASSEIGTSDYTQYF
TRBV9,TRBJ2-3,.,.,TGTGCCAGCAGCGGCTACCTTACTAGCAGGGATACGCAGTATTTT,CASSGYLTSRDTQYF
TRBV5-1,TRBJ1-4,.,.,TGCGCCAGCAGCTTGGTGGGAGATAATGAAAAACTGTTTTTT,CASSLVGDNEKLFF
TRBV9,TRBJ2-1,TRBD2,.,TGTGCCAGCAGCCCCCGGACTAGCGGGAGTGATGAGCAGTTCTTC,CASSPRTSGSDEQFF